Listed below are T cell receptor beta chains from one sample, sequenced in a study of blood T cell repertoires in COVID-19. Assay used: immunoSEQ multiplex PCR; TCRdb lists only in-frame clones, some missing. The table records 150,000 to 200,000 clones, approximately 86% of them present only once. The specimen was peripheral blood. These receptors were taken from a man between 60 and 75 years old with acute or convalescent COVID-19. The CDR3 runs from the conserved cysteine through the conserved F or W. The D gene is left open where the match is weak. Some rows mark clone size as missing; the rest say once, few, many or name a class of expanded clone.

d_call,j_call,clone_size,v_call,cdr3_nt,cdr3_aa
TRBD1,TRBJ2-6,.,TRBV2,TGTGCCAGCAACAGGGGGCTCGGGGCCAACGTCCTGACTTTC,CASNRGLGANVLTF
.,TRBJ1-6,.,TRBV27,TGTGCCAGCAGTTTACGGGGGGATAATTCACCCCTCCACTTT,CASSLRGDNSPLHF
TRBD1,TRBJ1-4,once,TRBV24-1,TGTGCCACCAGTGAACAAGGGACAGGGGGAAGTCGGGAAAAACTGTTTTTT,CATSEQGTGGSREKLFF
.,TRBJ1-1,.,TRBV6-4,TGTGCCAGCAGTGACGTGGCAGGGAACACTGAAGCTTTCTTT,CASSDVAGNTEAFF
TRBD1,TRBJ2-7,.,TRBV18,TGTGCCAGCTCACCGACAGGGCGTAGCTCCTACGAGCAGTACTTC,CASSPTGRSSYEQYF
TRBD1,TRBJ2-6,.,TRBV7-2,TGTGCCAGCAGCCCTGGGACAGGGGGCGCTGGGGCCAACGTCCTGACTTTC,CASSPGTGGAGANVLTF
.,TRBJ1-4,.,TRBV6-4,TGTGCCAGCAGTGAAGGGGCTGGCAATGAAAAACTGTTTTTT,CASSEGAGNEKLFF
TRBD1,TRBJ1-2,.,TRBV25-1,TGTGCCAGCAGTGAACCCGACAGGGAGTTCCTGGGCTACACCTTC,CASSEPDREFLGYTF
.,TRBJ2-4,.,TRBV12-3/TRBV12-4,TGTGCCAGCAGCCCCGGTGGAGCGGACATTCAGTACTTC,CASSPGGADIQYF
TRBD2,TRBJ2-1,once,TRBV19,TGTGCCAGTAAAATAGCGGGAGATTACAATGAGCAGTTCTTC,CASKIAGDYNEQFF
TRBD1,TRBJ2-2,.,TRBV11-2,TGTGCCAGCAGCTCGCGGACAGGGATGAGCACCGGGGAGCTGTTTTTT,CASSSRTGMSTGELFF
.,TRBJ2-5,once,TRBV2,TGTGCCAGCACCCGATTTTCCCCGGGGGAGACCCAGTACTTC,CASTRFSPGETQYF
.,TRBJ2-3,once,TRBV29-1,TGCAGCGTTGATTTGGCTAGCACAGATACGCAGTATTTT,CSVDLASTDTQYF
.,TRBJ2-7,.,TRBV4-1,TGCGCCAGCAGCCAAGATCGTTTAGGACTTCGGACCACCTACGAGCAGTACTTC,CASSQDRLGLRTTYEQYF
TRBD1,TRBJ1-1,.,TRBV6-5,TGTGCCAGCAGGCGGACAGGGTGGACTGAAGCTTTCTTT,CASRRTGWTEAFF
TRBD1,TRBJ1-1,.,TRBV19,TGTGCCAGTAGAGGACAGGGGGCGAACACTGAAGCTTTCTTT,CASRGQGANTEAFF
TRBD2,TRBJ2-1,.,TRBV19,TGTGCCAGTAGCCCTGGACTAGCGGGAACCAATGAGCAGTTCTTC,CASSPGLAGTNEQFF
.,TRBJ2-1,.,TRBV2,TGTGCCAGCCGAAACCCCGGGCGGAGTAGCGGCCGAGTCGGGCAGTTCTTC,CASRNPGRSSGRVGQFF
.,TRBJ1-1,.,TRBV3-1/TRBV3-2,TGTGCCAGCAGCCAAGATGCCGCAGGGCTGGTCACTGAAGCTTTCTTT,CASSQDAAGLVTEAFF
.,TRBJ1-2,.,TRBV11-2,TGTGCCAGCAGCCTAGATCCACCGGGTCCCCAAGGAGAGGGCTACACCTTC,CASSLDPPGPQGEGYTF
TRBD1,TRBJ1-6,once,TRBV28,TGTGCCAGCAGTTCTCGGACAGGGGGTGTGGATTCACCCCTCCACTTT,CASSSRTGGVDSPLHF
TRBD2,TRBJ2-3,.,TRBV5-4,TGTGCCAGCAGCTTCGGACTAGCGGGAGGGCTAGAAGATACGCAGTATTTT,CASSFGLAGGLEDTQYF
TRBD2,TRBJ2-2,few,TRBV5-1,TGCGCCAGCAGCCTAGGGACTAGCGGGTACACCGGGGAGCTGTTTTTT,CASSLGTSGYTGELFF
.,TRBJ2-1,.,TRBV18,TGTGCCAGCTCACCACGCTCAACCAGGAATGAGCAGTTCTTC,CASSPRSTRNEQFF
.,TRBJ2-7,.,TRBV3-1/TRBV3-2,TGTGCCAGCAGCCAAGATCCCCATTACGAGCAGTACTTC,CASSQDPHYEQYF
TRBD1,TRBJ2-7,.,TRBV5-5,TGTGCCAGCAGCTTGGGGACAGGGGGTCCTTACGAGCAGTACTTC,CASSLGTGGPYEQYF
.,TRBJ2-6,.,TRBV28,TGTGCCAGCAGCTTAACAGCCCCTGGGGCCAACGTCCTGACTTTC,CASSLTAPGANVLTF
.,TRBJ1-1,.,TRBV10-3,TGTGCCATCAGTGAACAGGGAATGAACACTGAAGCTTTCTTT,CAISEQGMNTEAFF
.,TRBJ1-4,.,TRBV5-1,TGCGCCAGCAGCCCCGGGACATCAACTAATGAAAAACTGTTTTTT,CASSPGTSTNEKLFF
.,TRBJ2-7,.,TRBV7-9,TGTGCCAGCAGCCCGTGGGCCGTCTACGAGCAGTACTTC,CASSPWAVYEQYF
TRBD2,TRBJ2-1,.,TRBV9,TGTGCCAGCAGCGCCGGACTAGCAAACTACAATGAGCAGTTCTTC,CASSAGLANYNEQFF
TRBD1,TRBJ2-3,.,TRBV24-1,TGTGCCACCAGTGCGACTCACGGACAGGGGCCAGATACGCAGTATTTT,CATSATHGQGPDTQYF
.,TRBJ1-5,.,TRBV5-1,TGCGCCAGCAGCGTCGGGGGAGGTAGTAATCAGCCCCAGCATTTT,CASSVGGGSNQPQHF
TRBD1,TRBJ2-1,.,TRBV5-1,TGCGCCAGCAGCTTGGGAGACAGGGGGCCCTACAATGAGCAGTTCTTC,CASSLGDRGPYNEQFF
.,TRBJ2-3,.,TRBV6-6,TGTGCCAGCGGGGCAGCTAGCACAGATACGCAGTATTTT,CASGAASTDTQYF
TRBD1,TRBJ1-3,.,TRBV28,TGTGCCAGCAGTTTTTTCTACAGGGGGGACTCTGGAAACACCATATATTTT,CASSFFYRGDSGNTIYF
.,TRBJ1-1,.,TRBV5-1,TGCGCCAGCACCCTGCAAGCGAACACTGAAGCTTTCTTT,CASTLQANTEAFF
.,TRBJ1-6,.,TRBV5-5,TGTGCCAGCAGCTTGGGACAGCCGAATTCACCCCTCCACTTT,CASSLGQPNSPLHF
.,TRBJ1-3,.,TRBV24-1,TGTGCCACCAGTGATTTGCTGGACGACAGACCCTCTGGAAACACCATATATTTT,CATSDLLDDRPSGNTIYF
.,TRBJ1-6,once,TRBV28,TGTGCCACTGGGGGGGGAAAACCCGATTCACCCCTCCACTTT,CATGGGKPDSPLHF
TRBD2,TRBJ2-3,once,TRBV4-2,TGTGCCAGCAGCCTCGGACTAGCGGGAGTAGATACGCAGTATTTT,CASSLGLAGVDTQYF
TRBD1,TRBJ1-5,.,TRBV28,TGTGCCAGCAGGCAGGGGGCGCATCAGCCCCAGCATTTT,CASRQGAHQPQHF